This TCR beta chain stems from a study of shared clonotypes between healthy human individuals. Some clones are missing from TCRdb's copy, which holds only in-frame ones; the method was immunoSEQ multiplex PCR. This table has over a million clones, more than 75% appearing once. The CDR3 runs 15 residues. Germline-derived CDR1 and CDR2 are MDHEN and SYDVKM. V was pared by 5 bases and J by 3 bases, with 10 bases of the junction left unmatched. Study results and limitations: Memory subsets had estimated richness that was generally smaller than that of naive subsets. At large depth, rarefaction still showed sorted-subset sequencing to be incomplete.

About this clone itself: Its antigen is currently unknown.

Material for sequencing was memory CD4+ T cells from PBMCs. The subset here: CD45RA-negative fraction. The clonotype originates from a man aged 18 to 29 in good health. Some clones in this sample may be carry-over from other donors' samples. The V and J genes are TRBV28 and TRBJ2-7; 7 bases are shared with TRBD1. CDR3 sequence: CASSPPNRQGYEQYF. In nucleotides, the CDR3 is TGTGCCAGCAGTCCACCGAACAGACAGGGCTACGAGCAGTACTTC.